This T cell receptor (beta chain) was identified during a study of T cells in Graves' hyperthyroidism and ophthalmopathy. As for the study in general: The blood sample was taken at first diagnosis, before treatment began. Whole-study findings and limits: The majority of expanded thyroid clonotypes above 0.001 also appeared in blood.

This clonotype was seen only a few times. The antigen remains undetermined. Criteria for exclusion of patients were uncontrolled infection, other autoimmune disease, pregnancy or lactation. RNA transcripts provided the source from which TCR beta CDR3 regions were amplified. First-round RT-PCR with HTBI primers amplified the TCR CDR3 region. TCRdb re-called the multiplex PCR reads through MiXCR, storing one row per CDR3 protein. The sample lists about 350,000 distinct CDR3 sequences, approximately 15% occurring once. CDR3 size: 16 residues. Trimming left V 4 bases short and J 0 bases short, with 15 bases between. Germline CDR1 reads SEHNR; CDR2 reads FQNEAQ (reference sequence).

The sample consisted of blood. The gene calls are TRBV7-9 and TRBJ1-1; tentatively, D is TRBD1 (6 bases). This TCR was recovered from a woman younger than 45 with Graves' hyperthyroidism. CDR3 bases: TGTGCCAGCAGCTCCGGGACAAGGAACCTGAACACTGAAGCTTTCTTT. Protein sequence: CASSSGTRNLNTEAFF.